One T cell receptor beta chain is described in this entry. This clone was seen a few times. What antigen it recognizes has not been identified. It has no much larger one-base neighbor in the sample; base qualities were not kept. For this chain, trimming is 6 bases at the V end and 0 bases at the J end, and the number of junction bases without a gene match is 3. Per the germline V gene, SGDLS is the CDR1 and YYNGEE is the CDR2. Counted from cysteine to phenylalanine, this CDR3 has 13 amino acids. Here the CDR3 DNA is all that survives: 39 bases in frame from base 1. This specimen belongs to a study of shared T cell receptors in the human thymus (TCRdb year 2021). With regard to the full study: The study investigated the way shared, self-reactive T-cell receptor alpha chains are produced in the human thymus.

Library preparation employed the immunoSEQ multiplex PCR assay. In its TCRdb copy, this immuneACCESS table keeps in-frame sequences only and misses some clones. Where compared with another copy, unresolved V genes explain less than half of these, and the others have no known cause. The sample table shows around 730,000 clones, and approximately 83% are seen once. The top ten clones comprise approximately 0.01% of the sample. These data were also filed under a second study, of human thymus T cells. The second study, in turn, reports: Donors were immunologically healthy infants undergoing open corrective cardiac surgery for congenital heart defects in Finland. Thymus tissue was collected as surgical resects that were removed during corrective cardiac surgery. Biased V and J gene segment usage appeared to be present in both thymic and peripheral blood repertoires. According to the related research, thymic TCR repertoires were highly overlapping among unrelated individuals. The study used seven to nine infant thymus samples plus four related peripheral blood samples to characterize TCR alpha and beta repertoires. Donor ages ranged from about 7 to 244 days, and the cohort comprised six male and a couple of female infants. Thymocytes were released mechanically from tissue and stored at -70 °C as pellets of roughly 9.5-31 million cells. A QIAsymphony instrument was used to extract genomic DNA from the frozen cell pellets. The immunoSEQ multiplex PCR assay was used to amplify the TCRB and TCRAD loci from a standardized amount of quality-controlled genomic DNA. The V(D)J region was spanned by amplicons of a length sufficient to cover the CDR3 and to identify V and J genes. The commercial immunoSEQ service was used to sequence amplicons on an Illumina platform. Primer bias and sequencing errors were corrected as previously described, and TCRAD and TCRB were defined on the basis of the IMGT database. The repertoires were analysed using immunoSEQ Analyzer 3.0 and VDJTools for basic statistics, V/J segment usage, diversity estimates, rarefaction and pairwise overlap. Diversity was estimated using the Chao1, ChaoE, Efron-Thisted, Shannon and inverse Simpson indices, and was also estimated on datasets down-sampled to the size of the smallest sample. Repertoire overlap was assessed by strict matching of CDR3 nucleotide sequence, V gene and J gene, and clustering was done by Jaccard-based multidimensional scaling. On average, thymus samples yielded some 810,000 unique TCRB clonotypes, whereas blood samples yielded about 84,000.

The receptor was isolated from a girl under three years old with a congenital heart defect. Donor details come from another sample of the same person, matched by shared clones. Sequenced material: thymocytes. This chain is built from TRBV9 and TRBJ2-7; 7 middle bases align to TRBD1. The CDR3 here reads CASTGTDSYEQYF. The DNA is as follows: TGTGCCAGCACCGGGACAGACTCCTACGAGCAGTACTTC.